Below, 10 T cell receptor beta chains from the same sample are listed, as sequenced in a study of blood T cell repertoires in COVID-19. Some clones are missing from TCRdb's copy, which holds only in-frame ones; the method was immunoSEQ multiplex PCR. Seen here are a few hundred thousand clones, roughly 86% observed once, and the top ten hold 12%. Sample: peripheral blood. The receptor set was obtained from a man of 80 years or more with acute or convalescent COVID-19.

The CDR3 DNA follows: TGTGCCAGCAGTTTTCAACAGGGGGGGACAGATACGCAGTATTTT. Protein: CASSFQQGGTDTQYF. J is TRBJ2-3 and V is TRBV27, with D possibly being TRBD1 (8 bases). Deletions cut 3 bases from V and 3 bases from J, with 13 bases between. Germline-derived CDR1 and CDR2 are MNHEY and SMNVEV (reference sequence). The CDR3 loop spans 15 amino acids.

The CDR3 here is CASTGQSNQPQHF. The CDR3 bases are TGTGCCAGCACGGGACAGTCCAATCAGCCCCAGCATTTT. The chain joins TRBV6-5 to TRBJ1-5; 7 bases fit TRBD1. From germline, CDR1 is MNHEY and CDR2 SVGAGI. CDR3 length: 13 residues. The trim removed 7 bases at V and 3 bases at J, leaving 3 bases unmatched.

V gene TRBV9 combines with J gene TRBJ1-5, with D possibly being TRBD1 (5 bases). This CDR3 contains 13 residues. The germline CDR1 and CDR2 sequences are SGDLS and YYNGEE. V was trimmed by 0 bases and J by 5 bases, leaving 6 bases between them. This CDR3 reads CASSVEGYQPQHF. CDR3 bases: TGTGCCAGCAGCGTAGAGGGGTATCAGCCCCAGCATTTT. The complete variable domain, with remaining parts taken from reference TRBV9 and TRBJ1-5, reads DSGVTQTPKHLITATGQRVTLRCSPRSGDLSVYWYQQSLDQGLQFLIQYYNGEERAKGNILERFSAQQFPDLHSELNLSSLELGDSALYFCASSVEGYQPQHFGDGTRLSIL.

The chain recombines TRBV18 with TRBJ1-1; D is perhaps TRBD1 (5 bases). V lost 6 bases and J lost 7, with 12 bases in between. The CDR3 contains 12 residues. Germline CDR1 KGHSH, CDR2 LQKENI. This chain's CDR3 is CASSPQTGEAFF. In DNA, the CDR3 is TGTGCCAGCTCTCCTCAAACAGGTGAAGCTTTCTTT.

The V gene is TRBV6-5, the J gene TRBJ1-2, with 9 bases lining up with TRBD1. V lost 6 bases, J lost 4 bases, and 9 bases stayed unmatched. Germline values: CDR1 MNHEY, CDR2 SVGAGI. The CDR3 runs 15 residues. The CDR3 sequence is CASSQEGTGLYGYTF. The CDR3 DNA sequence: TGTGCCAGCAGCCAGGAAGGGACAGGGCTCTATGGCTACACCTTC.

Concerning this clone itself: The sample contains more than one DNA sequence encoding this CDR3. The chain carries TRBV18 and TRBJ2-7, with TRBD2 matching over 7 bases. V shed 3 bases, J shed 4 bases, and the junction held 6 bases outside the gene matches. Germline CDR1 KGHSH, CDR2 LQKENI. The length of the CDR3 is 14 residues. The CDR3 sequence is CASSPGGGPYEQYF. The CDR3 coding sequence is TGTGCCAGCTCACCGGGGGGAGGGCCTTACGAGCAGTACTTC.

The V call is TRBV9, the J call TRBJ2-5; 10 bases agree with TRBD1. V lost 4 bases and J lost 5; bases outside the gene matches: 11. The CDR3 runs 16 residues. Germline V CDR1 and CDR2: SGDLS, YYNGEE. CDR3 region: CASSRTGTGDWETQYF. CDR3 nucleotide sequence: TGTGCCAGCAGCCGGACCGGGACAGGGGATTGGGAGACCCAGTACTTC. The full variable domain, rest sourced from reference TRBV9 and TRBJ2-5, is DSGVTQTPKHLITATGQRVTLRCSPRSGDLSVYWYQQSLDQGLQFLIQYYNGEERAKGNILERFSAQQFPDLHSELNLSSLELGDSALYFCASSRTGTGDWETQYFGPGTRLLVL.

In its sample, this clone was seen once. The V gene is TRBV9, the J gene TRBJ2-2, with D perhaps matching TRBD1 (6 bases). This CDR3 comprises 15 residues. Germline-derived CDR1 and CDR2 are SGDLS and YYNGEE. V lost 6 bases, J lost 0 bases, and 12 bases lay in between. The chain's CDR3 is CASTWTDSNTGELFF. The CDR3, as DNA: TGTGCCAGCACCTGGACAGACTCGAACACCGGGGAGCTGTTTTTT.

The chain joins TRBV28 to TRBJ1-5, with a possible D match to TRBD1 (5 bases). V was trimmed by 8 bases and J by 3 bases, leaving 14 bases between them. Per germline, CDR1 MDHEN and CDR2 SYDVKM. This CDR3 has 14 residues. The CDR3, as DNA: TGTGCCAGCGAACCGGGAGGGGTCAATCAGCCCCAGCATTTT. Translated: CASEPGGVNQPQHF.

This clone was found a few times. The chain has TRBV2 and TRBJ1-5; perhaps TRBD1 as D (5 bases). In germline, CDR1 is SNHLY, CDR2 FYNNEI. The ends were cut back, 3 bases at V and 1 base at J, with 10 bases in the middle. The CDR3 sequence is 15 residues long. As DNA, the CDR3 is TGTGCCAGCAGTGACAGGGCGTTGAGCAATCAGCCCCAGCATTTT. Protein product: CASSDRALSNQPQHF.